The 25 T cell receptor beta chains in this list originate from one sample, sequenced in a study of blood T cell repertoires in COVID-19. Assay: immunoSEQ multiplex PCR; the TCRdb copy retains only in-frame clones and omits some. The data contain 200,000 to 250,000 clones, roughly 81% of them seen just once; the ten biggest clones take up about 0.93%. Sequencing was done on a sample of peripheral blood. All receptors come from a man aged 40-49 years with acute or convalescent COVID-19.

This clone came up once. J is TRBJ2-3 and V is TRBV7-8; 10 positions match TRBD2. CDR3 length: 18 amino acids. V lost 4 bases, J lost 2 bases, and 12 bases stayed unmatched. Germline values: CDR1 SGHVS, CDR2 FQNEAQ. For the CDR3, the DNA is TGTGCCAGCAGCTCAGCACTAGCGGGGCGACCTTCCACAGATACGCAGTATTTT. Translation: CASSSALAGRPSTDTQYF.

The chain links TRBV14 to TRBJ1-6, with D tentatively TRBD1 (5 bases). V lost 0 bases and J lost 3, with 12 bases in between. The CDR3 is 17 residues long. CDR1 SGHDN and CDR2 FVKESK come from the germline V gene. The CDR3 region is CASSQEAGMVYNSPLHF. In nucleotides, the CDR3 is TGTGCCAGCAGCCAAGAGGCAGGGATGGTCTATAATTCACCCCTCCACTTT.

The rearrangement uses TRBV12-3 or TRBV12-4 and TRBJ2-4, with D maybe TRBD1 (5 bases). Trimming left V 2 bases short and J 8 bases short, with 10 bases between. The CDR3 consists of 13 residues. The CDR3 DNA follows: TGTGCCAGCAGTTTAAGGGGCACTGACATTCAGTACTTC. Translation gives CASSLRGTDIQYF.

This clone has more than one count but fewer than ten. The CDR3 loop is CSAGRNRDKYTEAFF. The CDR3 nucleotides are TGCAGCGCTGGGAGAAATCGGGACAAGTACACTGAAGCTTTCTTT. This rearrangement joins TRBV29-1 to TRBJ1-1; the D gene is possibly TRBD1 (6 bases). Trimming removed 7 bases from V and 3 bases from J, with 21 bases in between. This CDR3 region has 15 residues. CDR1 SQVTM and CDR2 ANQGSEA come from the germline V gene.

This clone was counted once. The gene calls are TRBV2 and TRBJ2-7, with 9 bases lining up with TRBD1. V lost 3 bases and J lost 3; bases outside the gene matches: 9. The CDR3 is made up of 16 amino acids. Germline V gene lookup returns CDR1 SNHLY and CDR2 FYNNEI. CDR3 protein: CASSDPGQGSFYEQYF. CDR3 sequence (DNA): TGTGCCAGCAGTGACCCGGGACAGGGAAGTTTCTACGAGCAGTACTTC.

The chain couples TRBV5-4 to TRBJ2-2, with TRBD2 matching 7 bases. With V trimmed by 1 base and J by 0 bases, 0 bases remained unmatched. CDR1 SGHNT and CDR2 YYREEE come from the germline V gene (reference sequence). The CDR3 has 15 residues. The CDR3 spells CASSLRGANTGELFF. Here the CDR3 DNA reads TGTGCCAGCAGCTTGCGGGGGGCGAACACCGGGGAGCTGTTTTTT.

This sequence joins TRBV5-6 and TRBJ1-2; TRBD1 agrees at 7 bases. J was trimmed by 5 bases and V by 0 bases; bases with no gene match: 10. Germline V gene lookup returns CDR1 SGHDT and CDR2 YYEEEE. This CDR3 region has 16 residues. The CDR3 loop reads CASSLEQGTYGYGYTF. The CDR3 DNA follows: TGTGCCAGCAGCTTGGAACAGGGGACCTACGGGTATGGCTACACCTTC. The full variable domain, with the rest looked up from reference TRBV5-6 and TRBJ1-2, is DAGVTQSPTHLIKTRGQQVTLRCSPKSGHDTVSWYQQALGQGPQFIFQYYEEEERQRGNFPDRFSGHQFPNYSSELNVNALLLGDSALYLCASSLEQGTYGYGYTFGSGTRLTVV.

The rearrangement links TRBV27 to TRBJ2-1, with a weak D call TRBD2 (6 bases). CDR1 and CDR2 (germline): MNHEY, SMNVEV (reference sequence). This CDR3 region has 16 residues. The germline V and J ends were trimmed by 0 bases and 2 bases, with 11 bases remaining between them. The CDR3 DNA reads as TGTGCCAGCAGTTTATCACCCGGGGGAACCTACAATGAGCAGTTCTTC. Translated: CASSLSPGGTYNEQFF.

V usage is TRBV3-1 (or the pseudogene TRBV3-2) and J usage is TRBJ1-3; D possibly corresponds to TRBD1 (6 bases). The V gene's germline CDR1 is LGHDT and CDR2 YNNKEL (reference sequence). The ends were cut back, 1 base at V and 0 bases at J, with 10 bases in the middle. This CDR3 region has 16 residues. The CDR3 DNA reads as TGTGCCAGCAGCCAAGTGGGACACTCCTCTGGAAACACCATATATTTT. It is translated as CASSQVGHSSGNTIYF.

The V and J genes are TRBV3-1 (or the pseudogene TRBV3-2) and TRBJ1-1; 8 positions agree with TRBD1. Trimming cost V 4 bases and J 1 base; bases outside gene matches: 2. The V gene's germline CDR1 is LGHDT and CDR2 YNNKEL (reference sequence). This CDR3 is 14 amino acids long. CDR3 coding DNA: TGTGCCAGCAGCCGAGGGACAGGGAACACTGAAGCTTTCTTT. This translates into CASSRGTGNTEAFF.

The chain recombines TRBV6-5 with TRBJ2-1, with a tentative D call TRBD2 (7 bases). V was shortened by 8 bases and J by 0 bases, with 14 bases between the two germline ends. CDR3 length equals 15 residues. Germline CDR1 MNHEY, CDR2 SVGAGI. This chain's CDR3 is CASYRGGISYNEQFF. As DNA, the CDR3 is TGTGCCAGCTATAGGGGGGGCATCTCCTACAATGAGCAGTTCTTC.

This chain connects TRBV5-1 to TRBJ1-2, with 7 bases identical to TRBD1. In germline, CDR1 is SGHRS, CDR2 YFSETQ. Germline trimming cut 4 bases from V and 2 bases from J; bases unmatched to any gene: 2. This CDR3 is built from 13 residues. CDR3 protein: CASSPGQNYGYTF. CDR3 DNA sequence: TGCGCCAGCAGCCCGGGACAGAACTATGGCTACACCTTC.

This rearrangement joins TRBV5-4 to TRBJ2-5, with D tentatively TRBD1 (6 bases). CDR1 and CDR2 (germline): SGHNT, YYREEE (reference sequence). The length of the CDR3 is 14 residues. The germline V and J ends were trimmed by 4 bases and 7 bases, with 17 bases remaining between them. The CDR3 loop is CASSDSGVGATQYF. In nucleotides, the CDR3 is TGTGCCAGCAGCGACTCCGGGGTGGGGGCGACCCAGTACTTC. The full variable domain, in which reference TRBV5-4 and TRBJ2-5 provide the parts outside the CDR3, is ETGVTQSPTHLIKTRGQQVTLRCSSQSGHNTVSWYQQALGQGPQFIFQYYREEENGRGNFPPRFSGLQFPNYSSELNVNALELDDSALYLCASSDSGVGATQYFGPGTRLLVL.

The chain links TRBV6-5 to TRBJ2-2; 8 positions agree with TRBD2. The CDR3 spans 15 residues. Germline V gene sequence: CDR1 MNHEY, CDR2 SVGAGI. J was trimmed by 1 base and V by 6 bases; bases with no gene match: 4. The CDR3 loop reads CASRLRGVNTGELFF. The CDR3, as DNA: TGTGCCAGCAGACTGCGGGGGGTGAACACCGGGGAGCTGTTTTTT.

This CDR3 is CASSLTRQSYNEQFF. The CDR3 DNA reads as TGTGCCAGCAGCTTAACTCGACAGAGCTACAATGAGCAGTTCTTC. The rearrangement joins TRBV7-9 to TRBJ2-1; a weak D match, TRBD1 (5 bases). The CDR3 is 15 residues long. Germline CDR1 and CDR2: SEHNR and FQNEAQ (reference sequence). Between the trimmed V and J ends, which lost 2 bases and 3 bases, there was a span of 11 bases.

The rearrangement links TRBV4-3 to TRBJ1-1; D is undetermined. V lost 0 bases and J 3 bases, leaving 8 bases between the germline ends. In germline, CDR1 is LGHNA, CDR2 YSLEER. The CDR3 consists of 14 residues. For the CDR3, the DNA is TGCGCCAGCAGCCAAGATACCGGGGACACTGAAGCTTTCTTT. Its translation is CASSQDTGDTEAFF.

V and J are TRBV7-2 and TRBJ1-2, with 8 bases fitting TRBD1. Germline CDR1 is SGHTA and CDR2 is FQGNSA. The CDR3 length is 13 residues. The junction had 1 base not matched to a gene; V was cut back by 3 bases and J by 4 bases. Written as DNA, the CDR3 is TGTGCCAGCAGCTTTGGGACAGGCTATGGCTACACCTTC. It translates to CASSFGTGYGYTF. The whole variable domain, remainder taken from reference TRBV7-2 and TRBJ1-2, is GAGVSQSPSNKVTEKGKDVELRCDPISGHTALYWYRQSLGQGLEFLIYFQGNSAPDKSGLPSDRFSAERTGGSVSTLTIQRTQQEDSAVYLCASSFGTGYGYTFGSGTRLTVV.

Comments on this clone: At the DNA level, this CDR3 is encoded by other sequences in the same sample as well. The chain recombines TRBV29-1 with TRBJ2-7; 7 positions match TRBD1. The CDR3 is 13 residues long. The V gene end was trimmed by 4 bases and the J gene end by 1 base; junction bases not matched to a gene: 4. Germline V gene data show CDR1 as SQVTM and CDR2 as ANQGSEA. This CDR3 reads CSVGQGNSYEQYF. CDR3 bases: TGCAGCGTTGGACAGGGAAATTCCTACGAGCAGTACTTC.

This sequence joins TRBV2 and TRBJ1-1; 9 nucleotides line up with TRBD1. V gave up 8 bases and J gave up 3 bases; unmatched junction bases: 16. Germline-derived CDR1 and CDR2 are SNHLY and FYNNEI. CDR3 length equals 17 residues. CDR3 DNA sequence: TGTGCCAGCGGGGGGGACAGGGTTGTCTGGGGCGACACTGAAGCTTTCTTT. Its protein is CASGGDRVVWGDTEAFF.

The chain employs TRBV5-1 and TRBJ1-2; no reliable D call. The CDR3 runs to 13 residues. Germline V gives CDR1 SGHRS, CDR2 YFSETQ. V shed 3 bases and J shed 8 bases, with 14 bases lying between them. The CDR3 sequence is CASSSYRAEGYTF. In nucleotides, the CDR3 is TGCGCCAGCAGCTCTTACAGAGCAGAAGGCTACACCTTC.

In nucleotides, the CDR3 is TGCAGCGTCGAGCAGGGGGCGAACACCGGGGAGCTGTTTTTT. Translated: CSVEQGANTGELFF. The J gene is TRBJ2-2, the V gene TRBV29-1, with TRBD1 matching over 7 bases. V lost 6 bases, J lost 0 bases, and 4 bases stayed unmatched. Germline V gene sequence: CDR1 SQVTM, CDR2 ANQGSEA. This CDR3 region has 14 residues.

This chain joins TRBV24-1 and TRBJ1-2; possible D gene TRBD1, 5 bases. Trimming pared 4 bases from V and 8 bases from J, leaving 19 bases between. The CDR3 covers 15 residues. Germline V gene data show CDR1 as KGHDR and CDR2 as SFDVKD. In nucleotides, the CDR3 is TGTGCCACCAGTGACTCCTTTGCAGGGCCCAGGGGCTACACCTTC. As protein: CATSDSFAGPRGYTF.

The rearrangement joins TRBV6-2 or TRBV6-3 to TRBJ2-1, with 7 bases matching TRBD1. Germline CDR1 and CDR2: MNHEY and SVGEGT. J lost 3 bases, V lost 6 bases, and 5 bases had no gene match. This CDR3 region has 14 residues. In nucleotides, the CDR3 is TGTGCCAGCAGCGACAGGGTCGGCTACAATGAGCAGTTCTTC. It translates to CASSDRVGYNEQFF.

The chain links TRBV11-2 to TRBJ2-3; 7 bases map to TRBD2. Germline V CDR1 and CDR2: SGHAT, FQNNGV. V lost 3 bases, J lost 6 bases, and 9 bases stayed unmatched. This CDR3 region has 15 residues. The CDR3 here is CASSFSGRGFDTQYF. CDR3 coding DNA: TGTGCCAGCAGCTTCTCCGGGCGGGGGTTTGATACGCAGTATTTT. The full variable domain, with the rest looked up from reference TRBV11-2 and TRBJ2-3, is EAGVAQSPRYKIIEKRQSVAFWCNPISGHATLYWYQQILGQGPKLLIQFQNNGVVDDSQLPKDRFSAERLKGVDSTLKIQPAKLEDSAVYLCASSFSGRGFDTQYFGPGTRLTVL.

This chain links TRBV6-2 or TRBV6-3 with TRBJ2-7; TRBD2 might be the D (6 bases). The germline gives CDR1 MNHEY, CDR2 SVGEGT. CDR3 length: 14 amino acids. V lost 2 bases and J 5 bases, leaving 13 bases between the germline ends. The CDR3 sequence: CASSYGGDPNEQYF. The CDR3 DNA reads TGTGCCAGCAGTTACGGCGGGGATCCGAACGAGCAGTACTTC.